This is a list of T cell receptor beta chains from one sample in a study of T-cell reconstitution after alpha-beta-depleted transplantation in children. MiXCR was run by TCRdb on the PCR reads, yielding one entry per CDR3 protein. The sample gives about 980,000 distinct CDR3 sequences, roughly 29% of which show up once; over 25% is in the top ten. This sample comprised PBMCs, mostly from graft donor cells, obtained 360 days after TCRalphabeta/CD19-depleted stem cell transplant. These receptors came from a boy younger than two who had a stem cell transplant for SCID, so the T cells may come from the graft donor. Each CDR3 is given with its conserved first and last residue. A D gene is named only where the DNA matches it firmly. Clone size is stated in some rows and not others, as once, few, many or a class when expanded.

clone size	V gene	J gene	D gene	CDR3 protein	CDR3 DNA
NA	TRBV4-2	TRBJ2-3	TRBD2	CASSQGKRGLAGTDTQYF	TGTGCCAGCAGCCAAGGAAAGCGCGGGCTAGCGGGCACAGATACGCAGTATTTT
few	TRBV12-3/TRBV12-4	TRBJ1-2	TRBD1	CASSTATGAVYGYTF	TGTGCCAGCAGTACCGCGACAGGGGCCGTCTATGGCTACACCTTC
NA	TRBV12-3/TRBV12-4	TRBJ2-7	TRBD2	CASSPVAGRSYEQYF	TGTGCCAGCAGCCCGGTAGCGGGGCGGTCCTACGAGCAGTACTTC
few	TRBV10-3	TRBJ2-3	NA	CAIRGSLGTDTQYF	TGTGCCATCAGGGGGAGCCTGGGCACAGATACGCAGTATTTT
NA	TRBV20-1	TRBJ2-3	TRBD2	CSARDSGVAGTDTQYF	TGCAGTGCTAGAGATTCAGGAGTAGCGGGGACAGATACGCAGTATTTT
many	TRBV12-3/TRBV12-4	TRBJ2-3	NA	CASSGASTDTQYF	TGTGCCAGCAGTGGGGCTAGCACAGATACGCAGTATTTT
NA	TRBV7-2	TRBJ1-5	NA	CASSLGPQGWWQPQHF	TGTGCCAGCAGCTTAGGTCCACAGGGATGGTGGCAGCCCCAGCATTTT
once	TRBV5-1	TRBJ1-2	TRBD1	CASSSGQGPPDYYIKRYGYTF	TGCGCCAGCAGCTCGGGACAGGGGCCACCCGACTACTATATAAAGAGATATGGCTACACCTTC
few	TRBV12-3/TRBV12-4	TRBJ2-7	TRBD1	CASRKDRVREQYF	TGTGCCAGCAGAAAAGACAGGGTGAGGGAGCAGTACTTC
NA	TRBV12-3/TRBV12-4	TRBJ2-2	NA	CASSPRGVMLTGELFF	TGTGCCAGCAGTCCAAGGGGGGTTATGCTCACCGGGGAGCTGTTTTTT
few	TRBV4-1	TRBJ1-4	NA	CASSQEGQLHNEKLFF	TGCGCCAGCAGCCAAGAAGGACAGCTCCATAATGAAAAACTGTTTTTT
NA	TRBV9	TRBJ2-2	NA	CASSGLRGTVNTGELFF	TGTGCCAGCAGCGGTCTGCGAGGGACTGTTAACACCGGGGAGCTGTTTTTT
NA	TRBV20-1	TRBJ2-1	NA	CSAHRRDYNEQFF	TGCAGTGCTCACCGACGTGACTACAATGAGCAGTTCTTC
NA	TRBV20-1	TRBJ2-1	TRBD2	CSARVAGGPRNEQFF	TGCAGTGCTAGAGTAGCGGGGGGGCCCAGGAATGAGCAGTTCTTC
few	TRBV10-2	TRBJ1-1	TRBD1	CASSLQPGQGNTEAFF	TGCGCCAGCAGCCTTCAACCGGGACAGGGGAACACTGAAGCTTTCTTT
NA	TRBV20-1	TRBJ2-5	TRBD1	CSAGQGHLETQYF	TGCAGTGCTGGACAGGGTCATCTAGAGACCCAGTACTTC
NA	TRBV7-8	TRBJ1-1	NA	CASRNPLGNTEAFF	TGTGCCAGCAGGAACCCATTGGGGAACACTGAAGCTTTCTTT
NA	TRBV6-1	TRBJ2-7	NA	CATTPEAGIYEQYF	TGTGCCACAACGCCAGAGGCAGGAATCTACGAGCAGTACTTC
NA	TRBV4-1	TRBJ2-7	NA	CASSGDIPREQYF	TGCGCCAGCAGCGGTGACATTCCGCGAGAGCAGTACTTC
NA	TRBV7-9	TRBJ2-4	TRBD1	CASSLGTGWDKNIQYF	TGTGCCAGCAGCTTAGGGACAGGGTGGGACAAAAACATTCAGTACTTC
NA	TRBV14	TRBJ2-7	TRBD1	CASSQNRGSSEQYF	TGTGCCAGCAGCCAAAACAGGGGTAGCAGCGAGCAGTACTTC
NA	TRBV12-3/TRBV12-4	TRBJ2-2	NA	CASRPTGGARGGTGELFF	TGTGCCAGCAGACCCACTGGCGGGGCTAGGGGCGGGACCGGGGAGCTGTTTTTT
NA	TRBV20-1	TRBJ2-3	NA	CSAPTRDITDTQYF	TGCAGTGCTCCTACAAGGGACATCACAGATACGCAGTATTTT
NA	TRBV6-5	TRBJ2-4	NA	CASSYETRDPLAKNIQYF	TGTGCCAGCAGTTACGAGACAAGGGATCCATTAGCCAAAAACATTCAGTACTTC
NA	TRBV25-1	TRBJ2-5	NA	CASSEYLSRTQYF	TGTGCCAGCAGTGAATATCTTTCCCGGACCCAGTACTTC
few	TRBV5-1	TRBJ1-1	NA	CASSLDRSSKGTEAFF	TGCGCCAGCAGCTTGGATCGCTCATCAAAGGGAACTGAAGCTTTCTTT
many	TRBV5-1	TRBJ2-2	NA	CASSLDATGELFF	TGCGCCAGCAGCTTGGACGCGACCGGGGAGCTGTTTTTT
NA	TRBV15	TRBJ2-2	NA	CATSREIHTGTGELFF	TGTGCCACCAGCAGAGAGATTCATACCGGCACCGGGGAGCTGTTTTTT
NA	TRBV20-1	TRBJ2-3	NA	CSASFWNTQYF	TGCAGTGCTAGTTTCTGGAATACGCAGTATTTT
NA	TRBV20-1	TRBJ2-3	NA	CSASVWGPSDTQYF	TGCAGTGCTAGCGTGTGGGGGCCCTCGGATACGCAGTATTTT
NA	TRBV5-1	TRBJ1-1	TRBD1	CASSSGQVLVTEAFF	TGCGCCAGCAGCTCAGGACAGGTCCTAGTCACTGAAGCTTTCTTT
NA	TRBV7-8	TRBJ2-5	NA	CASSSYFETQYF	TGTGCCAGCAGCTCCTACTTCGAGACCCAGTACTTC
few	TRBV29-1	TRBJ1-3	TRBD1	CSVVKTGVGNTIYF	TGCAGCGTTGTCAAAACAGGGGTTGGAAACACCATATATTTT
NA	TRBV29-1	TRBJ1-1	TRBD1	CSVGTGFMNTEAFF	TGCAGCGTGGGGACAGGATTCATGAACACTGAAGCTTTCTTT
many	TRBV20-1	TRBJ2-7	TRBD2	CSARETSGGEQYF	TGCAGTGCTAGAGAGACTAGCGGGGGAGAGCAGTACTTC
NA	TRBV24-1	TRBJ2-7	NA	CATSDPGAKTYEQYF	TGTGCCACCAGTGATCCGGGGGCTAAAACCTACGAGCAGTACTTC
NA	TRBV6-2/TRBV6-3	TRBJ1-2	NA	CASTPAGDKNDGYTF	TGTGCCAGCACCCCAGCGGGGGACAAGAACGATGGCTACACCTTC
NA	TRBV3-1	TRBJ2-7	NA	CASMGRYRGSYEQYF	TGTGCCAGCATGGGCCGTTATCGGGGTTCCTACGAGCAGTACTTC
NA	TRBV20-1	TRBJ2-1	NA	CSARDLAGRGEQFF	TGCAGTGCTAGAGATTTGGCAGGTCGGGGTGAGCAGTTCTTC
few	TRBV10-3	TRBJ2-3	TRBD1	CAIGQGPGTQYF	TGTGCCATCGGACAGGGGCCAGGTACGCAGTATTTT
few	TRBV12-3/TRBV12-4	TRBJ2-7	NA	CASSLAIAYEQYF	TGTGCCAGCAGTTTAGCGATCGCCTACGAGCAGTACTTC
NA	TRBV27	TRBJ2-5	TRBD2	CASSSKRLAALTQYF	TGTGCCAGCAGTTCCAAACGACTAGCGGCCTTGACCCAGTACTTC
NA	TRBV4-2	TRBJ1-3	NA	CASSQDMNRIGNTIYF	TGTGCCAGCAGCCAAGATATGAACAGGATTGGAAACACCATATATTTT
once	TRBV4-1	TRBJ2-3	NA	CASSQESPRAISDTQYF	TGCGCCAGCAGCCAAGAGAGTCCTCGGGCCATATCAGATACGCAGTATTTT
NA	TRBV18	TRBJ2-7	TRBD2	CASSPGKSGGGSYEQYF	TGTGCCAGCTCACCAGGGAAAAGCGGGGGAGGTTCCTACGAGCAGTACTTC
few	TRBV9	TRBJ2-1	TRBD2	CASSHRTSGGKSSYNEQFF	TGTGCCAGCAGCCACCGGACTAGCGGGGGTAAAAGCTCCTACAATGAGCAGTTCTTC
few	TRBV5-6	TRBJ2-2	TRBD1	CASSLQGVYTGELFF	TGTGCCAGCAGCTTACAGGGGGTTTACACCGGGGAGCTGTTTTTT
NA	TRBV12-3/TRBV12-4	TRBJ1-4	TRBD1	CASSPGQTDEKLFF	TGTGCCAGCAGTCCGGGACAGACGGATGAAAAACTGTTTTTT
NA	TRBV20-1	TRBJ2-1	TRBD2	CSARTFSGGRLYNEQFF	TGCAGTGCTAGGACCTTTAGCGGGGGGCGGCTCTACAATGAGCAGTTCTTC
NA	TRBV5-6	TRBJ2-5	NA	CASSSREPTQETQYF	TGTGCCAGCAGCAGCCGGGAACCTACCCAAGAGACCCAGTACTTC
few	TRBV6-1	TRBJ2-5	NA	CASSVTGYQETQYF	TGTGCCAGCAGCGTCACAGGGTACCAAGAGACCCAGTACTTC
NA	TRBV5-5	TRBJ1-1	NA	CASSPGPYMNTEAFF	TGTGCCAGCAGCCCCGGACCGTACATGAACACTGAAGCTTTCTTT
NA	TRBV2	TRBJ2-2	NA	CASSSRGGRPMVRTGELFF	TGTGCCAGCAGCTCGCGTGGGGGCCGCCCGATGGTGAGGACCGGGGAGCTGTTTTTT
few	TRBV5-1	TRBJ2-2	TRBD1	CASSLRDRNTGELFF	TGCGCCAGCAGCCTCCGGGACAGAAACACCGGGGAGCTGTTTTTT